The entry below gives a single T cell receptor beta chain sequence along with its context. Distinct nucleotide sequences in the sample also encode this CDR3. The sample is drawn from a study of shared clonotypes between healthy human individuals. Across the whole study: With ages of 18 to 49, the donors were a couple of women and three men. Each donor's CD8 memory used one plate, CD8 naive two, each CD4 subset three.

In germline, CDR1 is MGHRA, CDR2 YSYEKL. V lost 4 bases, J lost 1 base, and 2 bases stayed unmatched. The CDR3 is 15 amino acids. Measured with immunoSEQ multiplex PCR; TCRdb has only the in-frame clones, and not every one. This table has 1.5 million to 2.5 million clones, roughly 94% appearing once. CD45RO-negative, CCR7-positively selected cells formed the naive CD8 fraction, excluding terminally differentiated effector memory CD45RA+ cells. This sequence was found in a man younger than 35 in good health. Specimen: naive CD8+ T cells sorted from blood. J is TRBJ2-7 and V is TRBV4-1; 12 bases are a match to TRBD1. In nucleotides, the CDR3 is TGCGCCAGCAGCCTGGGACAGGGGGCTTCCTACGAGCAGTACTTC. Translated: CASSLGQGASYEQYF.